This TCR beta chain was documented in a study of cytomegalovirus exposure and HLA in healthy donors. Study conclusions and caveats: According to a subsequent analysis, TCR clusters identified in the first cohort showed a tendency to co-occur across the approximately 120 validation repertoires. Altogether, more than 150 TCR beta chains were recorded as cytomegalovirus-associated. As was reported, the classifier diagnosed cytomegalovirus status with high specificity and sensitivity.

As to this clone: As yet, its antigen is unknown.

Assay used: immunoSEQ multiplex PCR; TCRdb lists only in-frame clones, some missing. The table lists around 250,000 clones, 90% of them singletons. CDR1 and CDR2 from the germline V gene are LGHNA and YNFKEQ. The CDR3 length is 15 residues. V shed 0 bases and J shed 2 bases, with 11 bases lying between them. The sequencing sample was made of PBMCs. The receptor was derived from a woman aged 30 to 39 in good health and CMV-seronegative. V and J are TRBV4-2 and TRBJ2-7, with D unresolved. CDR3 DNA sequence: TGTGCCAGCAGCCAAGAGTACGGGTCCCCCTACGAGCAGTACTTC. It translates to CASSQEYGSPYEQYF.